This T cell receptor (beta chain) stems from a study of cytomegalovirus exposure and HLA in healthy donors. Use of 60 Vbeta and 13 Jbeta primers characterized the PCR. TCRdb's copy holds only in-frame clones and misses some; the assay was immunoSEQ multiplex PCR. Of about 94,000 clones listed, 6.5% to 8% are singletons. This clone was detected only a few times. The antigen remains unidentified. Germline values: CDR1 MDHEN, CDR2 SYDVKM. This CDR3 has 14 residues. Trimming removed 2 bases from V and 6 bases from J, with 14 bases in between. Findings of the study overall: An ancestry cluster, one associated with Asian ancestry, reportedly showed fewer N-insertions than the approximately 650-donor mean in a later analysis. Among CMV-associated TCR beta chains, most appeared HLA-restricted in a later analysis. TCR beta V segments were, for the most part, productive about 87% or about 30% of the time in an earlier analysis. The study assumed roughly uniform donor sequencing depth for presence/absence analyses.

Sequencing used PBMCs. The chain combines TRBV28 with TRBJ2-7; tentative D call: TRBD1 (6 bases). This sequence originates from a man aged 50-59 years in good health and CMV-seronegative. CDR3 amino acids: CASSLGLNRVEQYF. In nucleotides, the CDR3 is TGTGCCAGCAGTTTAGGGTTGAACAGGGTCGAGCAGTACTTC.